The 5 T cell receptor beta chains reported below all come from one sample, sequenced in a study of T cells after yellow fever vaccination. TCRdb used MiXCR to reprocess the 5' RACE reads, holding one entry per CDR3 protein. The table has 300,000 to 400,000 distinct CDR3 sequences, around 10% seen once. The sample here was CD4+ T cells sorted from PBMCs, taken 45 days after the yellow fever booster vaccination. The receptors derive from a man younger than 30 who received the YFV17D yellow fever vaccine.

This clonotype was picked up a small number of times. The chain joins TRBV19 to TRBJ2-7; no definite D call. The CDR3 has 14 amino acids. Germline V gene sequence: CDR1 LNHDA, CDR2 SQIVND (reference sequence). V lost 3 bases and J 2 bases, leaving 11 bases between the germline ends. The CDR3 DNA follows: TGTGCCAGTAGTATCGGGTCACCACCCTACGAGCAGTACTTC. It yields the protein CASSIGSPPYEQYF.

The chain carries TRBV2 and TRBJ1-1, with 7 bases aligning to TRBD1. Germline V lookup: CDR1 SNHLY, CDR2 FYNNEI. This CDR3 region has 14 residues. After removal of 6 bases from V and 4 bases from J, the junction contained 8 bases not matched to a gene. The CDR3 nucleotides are TGTGCCAGCAGGGGAGACAGGGCCAGCACTGAAGCTTTCTTT. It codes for CASRGDRASTEAFF.

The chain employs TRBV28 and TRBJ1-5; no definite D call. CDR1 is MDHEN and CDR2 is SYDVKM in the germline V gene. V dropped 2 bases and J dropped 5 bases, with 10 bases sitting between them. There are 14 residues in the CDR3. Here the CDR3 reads CASSLRGFHQPQHF. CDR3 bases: TGTGCCAGCAGTTTACGAGGGTTTCATCAGCCCCAGCATTTT.

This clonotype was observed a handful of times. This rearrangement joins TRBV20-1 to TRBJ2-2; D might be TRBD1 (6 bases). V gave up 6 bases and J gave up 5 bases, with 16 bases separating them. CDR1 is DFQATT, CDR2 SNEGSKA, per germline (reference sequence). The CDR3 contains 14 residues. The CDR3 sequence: CSASQGQLTGELFF. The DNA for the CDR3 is TGCAGTGCCAGCCAGGGGCAATTAACCGGGGAGCTGTTTTTT.

The CDR3 DNA follows: TGTGCCAGCAGCCGGGACAGGGGGCCCCAGCATTTT. Its protein product is CASSRDRGPQHF. The chain employs TRBV12-3 or TRBV12-4 and TRBJ1-5, with 10 bases aligning to TRBD1. The CDR3 is 12 amino acids. After removal of 6 bases from V and 9 bases from J, the junction contained 2 bases not matched to a gene.